The source of this TCR beta chain is a study of glioma-infiltrating T cells after dendritic cell vaccination. Study-wide context: At biweekly intervals, patients got three intradermal dendritic cell vaccine injections. Study findings and constraints: Longer survival after dendritic cell vaccination followed higher pretreatment TIL content. Few patients contributed both blood and tumor specimens.

Profiled with immunoSEQ multiplex PCR; TCRdb holds only in-frame clones, not every one. The sample yields almost 90,000 clones, about four fifths seen once. CDR1 SGHAT and CDR2 FQNNGV come from the germline V gene. The CDR3 has 11 residues. Between the trimmed V and J ends, which lost 6 bases and 7 bases, there was a span of 9 bases. Remarks on this clone: Its antigen is unidentified.

The sample's time point: after dendritic cell vaccination, including at tumor progression/relapse. Before vaccination, two weeks after the third vaccination, and at progression, PBMC were collected. This sample comprised blood, obtained after dendritic cell vaccination. The chain combines TRBV11-2 with TRBJ1-2; no reliable D call. The clonotype originates from a human donor with glioblastoma. The CDR3 sequence is CASSYGSGYTF. In DNA, the CDR3 is TGTGCCAGCAGTTACGGGTCTGGCTACACCTTC.